The clone carrying this TCR beta chain was counted only a few times. The antigen is undetermined. The germline V gene has CDR1 MNHEY and CDR2 SVGAGI. Deletions cut 11 bases from V and 5 bases from J, with 9 bases between. CDR3 length: 10 residues. Sequencing relied on a cDNA template that was reverse transcribed from extracted RNA. Repertoires were generated with immunoSEQ multiplex PCR, while TCRdb's copy carries only in-frame clones and drops some. The profile covers 110,000 or so clones, with roughly 55% appearing a single time and 20% to 30% taken by the ten largest. These data belong to a study of CD8+ T cells in alopecia areata. Regarding the study as a whole: The study found higher clonality in lesional than normal scalp, especially in alopecia totalis/universalis.

The clonotype was recovered from a human donor with alopecia areata. V usage is TRBV6-5 and J usage is TRBJ1-1, with D maybe TRBD1 (5 bases). The source material was NKG2D-low CD8+ T cells sorted from blood. The CDR3 DNA reads TGTGCCTCTTGGGGGACTGAAGCTTTCTTT. Translated, it gives CASWGTEAFF.